The rows below give T cell receptor beta chains drawn from one sample of a study of blood T cell repertoires in COVID-19. The protocol was immunoSEQ multiplex PCR, while the TCRdb copy is restricted to in-frame clones and leaves out a portion. Of about 210,000 clones in the sample, 70% to 90% were seen once. Sequencing was carried out using PBMCs or T cells enriched from blood (not recorded which). All receptors derive from a young man with acute COVID-19. Both conserved end residues are trimmed from each CDR3. Each record gives: V gene, CDR3 protein.

TRBV5-1 | ASSVNGGTEDTQY
TRBV18 | ASIGGETQY
TRBV5-6 | ASSLDISAAGYT
TRBV9 | ASSVVAGGSTGELF
TRBV30 | AWSFEGTVSGNQPQH
TRBV24-1 | ATSVAGGTYNEQF
TRBV2 | ASTGQFNEQF
TRBV18 | ASSRVDSLNTEAF
TRBV6-5 | ASSYDRGNEQF
TRBV12-5 | ASGAPPGPQH
TRBV5-1 | ASSLGGGNQPQH
TRBV6-1 | ASSELQTYGYT
TRBV4-1 | ASSQVEQGSEKLF
TRBV29-1 | SVYTGTGSRETQY
TRBV4-1 | ASSQETESYEQY
TRBV15 | ATSPSYSYEQY
TRBV6-1 | ASSDGTFIKPQH
TRBV20-1 | SASDAEGPGAQY
TRBV19 | ASSEDRVEKLF
TRBV6-4 | ASAQGLAGCTDTQY
TRBV13 | ASSFGGGEQF
TRBV7-9 | ASSFTGEQY
TRBV13 | ASNQEGLETQY
TRBV24-1 | ATSDPIDGYT
TRBV9 | ASSLSGGPNSGANVLT
TRBV5-1 | ASSSTPLGRVVTEAF
TRBV2 | ASQGLWNQPQH
TRBV9 | ASSRTWNTEAF
TRBV19 | ASSMVGGGSTQY
TRBV30 | AWEGNSPLH
TRBV9 | ASSSAGGSYNEQF
TRBV24-1 | ATSDSGFPYEQY
TRBV7-9 | ASSGSQGPSTYEQY